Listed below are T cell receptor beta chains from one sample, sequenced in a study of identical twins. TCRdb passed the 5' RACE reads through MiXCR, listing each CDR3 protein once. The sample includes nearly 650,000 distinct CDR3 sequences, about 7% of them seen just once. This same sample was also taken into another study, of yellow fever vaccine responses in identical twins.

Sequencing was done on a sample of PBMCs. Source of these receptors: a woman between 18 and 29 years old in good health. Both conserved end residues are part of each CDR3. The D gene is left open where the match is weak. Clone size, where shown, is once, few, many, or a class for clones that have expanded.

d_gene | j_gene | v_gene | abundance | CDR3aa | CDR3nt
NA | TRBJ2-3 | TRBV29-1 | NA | CSVGRAASTDTQYF | TGCAGCGTTGGGAGAGCGGCCAGCACAGATACGCAGTATTTT
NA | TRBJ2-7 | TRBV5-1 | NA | CASSLSGQSSYEQYF | TGCGCCAGCAGCTTGTCTGGCCAAAGCTCCTACGAGCAGTACTTC
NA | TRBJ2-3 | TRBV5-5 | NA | CASSPGGARTDTQYF | TGTGCCAGCAGCCCCGGCGGGGCGAGGACAGATACGCAGTATTTT
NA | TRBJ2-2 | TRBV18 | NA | CASSPRTGVTGELFF | TGTGCCAGCTCACCGAGGACGGGAGTGACCGGGGAGCTGTTTTTT
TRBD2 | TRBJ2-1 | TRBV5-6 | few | CASSYGTSLGEQFF | TGTGCCAGCAGCTACGGGACTAGCCTCGGTGAGCAGTTCTTC
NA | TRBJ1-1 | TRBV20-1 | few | CSAPPNGANTEAFF | TGCAGTGCCCCCCCAAATGGAGCAAACACTGAAGCTTTCTTT
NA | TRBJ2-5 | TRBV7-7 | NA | CASSSSGLETQYF | TGTGCCAGCAGCAGTTCGGGTTTGGAGACCCAGTACTTC
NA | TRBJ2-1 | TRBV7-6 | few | CASSRETLSYNEQFF | TGTGCCAGCAGCCGGGAGACCTTATCCTACAATGAGCAGTTCTTC
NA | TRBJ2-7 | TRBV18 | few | CASSPAGPPYEQYF | TGTGCCAGCTCACCGGCTGGTCCACCCTACGAGCAGTACTTC
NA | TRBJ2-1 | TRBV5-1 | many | CASSFELLQYNEQFF | TGCGCCAGCAGCTTCGAACTGCTCCAATACAATGAGCAGTTCTTC
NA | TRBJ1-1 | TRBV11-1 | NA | CASSPWGKGVSANTEAFF | TGTGCCAGCAGCCCCTGGGGGAAGGGAGTTAGTGCGAACACTGAAGCTTTCTTT
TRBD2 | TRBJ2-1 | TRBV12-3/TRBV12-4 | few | CASSRKAGRFNEQFF | TGTGCCAGCAGCCGGAAAGCGGGAAGGTTCAATGAGCAGTTCTTC
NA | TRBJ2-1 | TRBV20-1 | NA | CSARDHGSRTYNEQFF | TGCAGTGCTAGAGACCACGGGAGTAGGACATACAATGAGCAGTTCTTC
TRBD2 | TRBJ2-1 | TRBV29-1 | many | CSVLSGSHEQFF | TGCAGCGTCCTTAGCGGGAGTCATGAGCAGTTCTTC
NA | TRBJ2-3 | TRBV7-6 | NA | CASSLDPGPYTDTQYF | TGTGCCAGCAGCTTAGATCCGGGACCGTACACAGATACGCAGTATTTT
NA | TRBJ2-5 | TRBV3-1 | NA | CASSQGSGVETQYF | TGTGCCAGCAGCCAAGGGTCGGGGGTAGAGACCCAGTACTTC
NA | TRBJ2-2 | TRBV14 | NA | CASSQDKGVMGTGELFF | TGTGCCAGCAGCCAAGATAAAGGGGTGATGGGCACCGGGGAGCTGTTTTTT
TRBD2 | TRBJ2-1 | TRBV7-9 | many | CASSLKTSGTYNEQFF | TGTGCCAGCAGCTTAAAGACTAGCGGGACGTACAATGAGCAGTTCTTC
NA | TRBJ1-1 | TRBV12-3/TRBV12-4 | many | CASSLQIKGTEAFF | TGTGCCAGCAGTTTACAAATAAAAGGCACTGAAGCTTTCTTT
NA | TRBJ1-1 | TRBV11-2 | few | CASSPAGPGYASGGTEAFF | TGTGCCAGCAGCCCCGCAGGTCCGGGATACGCGAGTGGTGGCACTGAAGCTTTCTTT
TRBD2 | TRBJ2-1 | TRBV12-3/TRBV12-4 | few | CASSFSVIAGVENEQFF | TGTGCCAGCAGTTTCTCGGTGATAGCGGGAGTGGAGAATGAGCAGTTCTTC
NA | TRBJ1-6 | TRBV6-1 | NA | CASARRAHTTNSPLHF | TGTGCCAGCGCCAGGAGAGCCCATACAACCAATTCACCCCTCCACTTT
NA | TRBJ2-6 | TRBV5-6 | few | CASSFSRPTLLKANVLTF | TGTGCCAGCAGCTTCAGCAGGCCCACCCTGTTAAAGGCCAACGTCCTGACTTTC
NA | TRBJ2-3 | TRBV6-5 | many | CASSYLERRGDTQYF | TGTGCCAGCAGTTACTTGGAGCGCCGCGGAGATACGCAGTATTTT
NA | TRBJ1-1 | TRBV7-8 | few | CASTPGTANTEAFF | TGTGCCAGCACCCCGGGGACGGCGAACACTGAAGCTTTCTTT
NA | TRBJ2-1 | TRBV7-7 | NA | CASSVGTHLSYNEQFF | TGTGCCAGCAGCGTCGGGACACACCTCTCCTACAATGAGCAGTTCTTC
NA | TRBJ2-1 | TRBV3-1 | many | CASSQDGLALNNEQFF | TGTGCCAGCAGCCAAGACGGGCTAGCGCTCAACAATGAGCAGTTCTTC
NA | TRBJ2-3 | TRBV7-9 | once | CASRSGTLSTDTQYF | TGTGCCAGCAGGTCCGGGACATTAAGCACAGATACGCAGTATTTT
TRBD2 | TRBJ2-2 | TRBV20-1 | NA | CSARAATSANTGELFF | TGCAGTGCTAGAGCCGCGACTAGCGCGAACACCGGGGAGCTGTTTTTT
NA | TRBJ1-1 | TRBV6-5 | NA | CASSSRVEAMNTEAFF | TGTGCCAGCAGTTCACGTGTGGAGGCTATGAACACTGAAGCTTTCTTT
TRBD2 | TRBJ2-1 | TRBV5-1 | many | CASSPSVTSGSLGYNEQFF | TGCGCCAGCAGCCCCTCGGTGACTAGCGGGAGTCTGGGGTACAATGAGCAGTTCTTC
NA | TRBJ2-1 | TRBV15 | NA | CATSRDDGGAEAKQFF | TGTGCCACCAGCAGAGATGATGGCGGGGCGGAGGCAAAACAGTTCTTC
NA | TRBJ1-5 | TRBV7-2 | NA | CASSLETAYNQPQHF | TGTGCCAGCAGCTTAGAGACAGCCTACAATCAGCCCCAGCATTTT
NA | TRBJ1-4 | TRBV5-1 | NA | CASSFPGDEKLFF | TGCGCCAGCAGCTTTCCGGGGGATGAAAAACTGTTTTTT
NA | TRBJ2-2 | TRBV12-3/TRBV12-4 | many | CASSLIPGELFF | TGTGCCAGCAGTTTAATCCCCGGGGAGCTGTTTTTT
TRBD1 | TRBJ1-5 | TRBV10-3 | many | CAISVGRGTHQPQHF | TGTGCCATCAGTGTAGGCAGGGGGACTCATCAGCCCCAGCATTTT
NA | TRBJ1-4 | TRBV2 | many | CASSSDGINEKLFF | TGTGCCAGCTCCTCAGACGGAATTAATGAAAAACTGTTTTTT